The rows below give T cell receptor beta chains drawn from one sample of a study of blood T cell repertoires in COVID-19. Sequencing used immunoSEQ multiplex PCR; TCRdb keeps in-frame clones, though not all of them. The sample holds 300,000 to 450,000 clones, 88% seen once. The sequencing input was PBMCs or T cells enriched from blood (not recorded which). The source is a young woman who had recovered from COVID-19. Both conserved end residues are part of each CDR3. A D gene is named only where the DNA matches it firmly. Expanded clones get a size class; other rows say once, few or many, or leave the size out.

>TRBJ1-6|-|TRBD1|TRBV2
CASSPGTGRYSPLHF
TGTGCCAGCAGTCCCGGGACAGGCCGGTATTCACCCCTCCACTTT
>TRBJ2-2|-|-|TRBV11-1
CASSWGQGPGELFF
TGTGCCAGCAGCTGGGGGCAGGGCCCCGGGGAGCTGTTTTTT
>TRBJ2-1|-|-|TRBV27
CASGVLGSSYNEQFF
TGTGCCAGCGGGGTCTTAGGGAGCTCCTACAATGAGCAGTTCTTC
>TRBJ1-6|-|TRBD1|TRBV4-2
CASSQDRARSSYNSPLHF
TGTGCCAGCAGCCAGGACAGGGCCCGGAGCTCCTATAATTCACCCCTCCACTTT
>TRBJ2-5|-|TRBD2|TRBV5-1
CASSLAGTSKFQETQYF
TGCGCCAGCAGCTTGGCGGGGACTAGCAAGTTCCAAGAGACCCAGTACTTC
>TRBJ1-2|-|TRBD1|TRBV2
CARRTGGHGYTF
TGTGCCAGGCGGACAGGCGGTCATGGCTACACCTTC
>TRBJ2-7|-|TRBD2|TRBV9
CASSVAAGGLYEQYF
TGTGCCAGCAGCGTAGCCGCGGGGGGTCTCTACGAGCAGTACTTC
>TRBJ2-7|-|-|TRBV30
CAWSVDSPYEQYF
TGTGCCTGGAGTGTAGACAGTCCATACGAGCAGTACTTC
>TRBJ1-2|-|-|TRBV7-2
CASSLASDNFYGYTF
TGTGCCAGCAGCTTAGCCTCGGACAACTTCTATGGCTACACCTTC
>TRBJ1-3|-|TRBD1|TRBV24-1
CATKDRGNTIYF
TGTGCCACCAAGGACAGGGGAAACACCATATATTTT
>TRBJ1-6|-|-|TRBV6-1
CASSDIDSPLHF
TGTGCCAGCAGTGATATAGATTCACCCCTCCACTTT
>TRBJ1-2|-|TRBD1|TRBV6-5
CASSYSAGQGRSGYTF
TGTGCCAGCAGTTACTCGGCGGGACAGGGGAGAAGTGGCTACACCTTC
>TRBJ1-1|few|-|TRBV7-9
CASSPRLEGKPEAFF
TGTGCCAGCAGCCCCCGCCTCGAGGGTAAACCTGAAGCTTTCTTT
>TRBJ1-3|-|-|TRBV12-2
CAAKWPASSGNTIYF
TGTGCAGCCAAGTGGCCCGCTAGCTCTGGAAACACCATATATTTT
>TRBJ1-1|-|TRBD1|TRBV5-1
CASSTGGTEAFF
TGCGCCAGTAGCACAGGGGGCACTGAAGCTTTCTTT
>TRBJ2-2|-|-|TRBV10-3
CAITPVLTGELFF
TGTGCCATAACGCCAGTCCTTACCGGGGAGCTGTTTTTT
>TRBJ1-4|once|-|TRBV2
CASTSGYATNEKLFF
TGTGCCAGCACTTCAGGATATGCAACTAATGAAAAACTGTTTTTT
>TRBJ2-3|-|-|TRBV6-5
CASSYSAATDTQYF
TGTGCCAGCAGTTACTCGGCGGCCACAGATACGCAGTATTTT
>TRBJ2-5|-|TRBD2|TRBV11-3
CASSLRGAGGQETQYF
TGTGCCAGCAGCTTACGCGGGGCGGGGGGGCAAGAGACCCAGTACTTC
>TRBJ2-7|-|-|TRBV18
CASSPSDSSYEQYF
TGTGCCAGCTCACCATCGGACAGCTCCTACGAGCAGTACTTC
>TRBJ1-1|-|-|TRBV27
CASSWQGGRWAFF
TGTGCCAGCAGTTGGCAGGGAGGTCGTTGGGCTTTCTTT
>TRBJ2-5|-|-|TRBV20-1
CSASAPRGAQETQYF
TGCAGTGCTAGTGCCCCCCGCGGCGCCCAAGAGACCCAGTACTTC
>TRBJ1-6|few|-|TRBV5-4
CASSLWAQGNSPLHF
TGTGCCAGCAGCTTGTGGGCACAGGGCAATTCACCCCTCCACTTT
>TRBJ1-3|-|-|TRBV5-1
CASSLEAGYVRNTIYF
TGCGCCAGCAGCTTGGAGGCAGGTTATGTAAGAAACACCATATATTTT
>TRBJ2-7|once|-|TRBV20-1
CSASSPNEQYF
TGCAGTGCTAGTTCCCCCAACGAGCAGTACTTC
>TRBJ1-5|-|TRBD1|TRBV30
CAWASGQGGLVQPQHF
TGTGCCTGGGCCTCGGGACAGGGGGGCCTAGTTCAGCCCCAGCATTTT
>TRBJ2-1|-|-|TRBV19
CASRAGKNNEQFF
TGTGCCAGTAGGGCAGGGAAAAACAATGAGCAGTTCTTC
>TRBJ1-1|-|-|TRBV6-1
CASSEATGSYTEAFF
TGTGCCAGCAGTGAAGCTACAGGGTCGTACACTGAAGCTTTCTTT
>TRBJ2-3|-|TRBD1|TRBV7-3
CASSFGTGLGTDTQYF
TGTGCCAGCAGCTTCGGGACAGGGCTTGGGACAGATACGCAGTATTTT
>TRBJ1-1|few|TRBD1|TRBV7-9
CASSPTGATEAFF
TGTGCCAGCAGCCCGACAGGGGCTACTGAAGCTTTCTTT
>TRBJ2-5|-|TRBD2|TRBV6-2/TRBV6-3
CASSWGGGAETQYF
TGTGCCAGCAGTTGGGGCGGGGGGGCAGAGACCCAGTACTTC
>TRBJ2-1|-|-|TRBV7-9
CASSKLANEQFF
TGTGCCAGCAGCAAACTAGCCAATGAGCAGTTCTTC
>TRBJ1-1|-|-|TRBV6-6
CASSPSDEAFF
TGTGCCAGCAGTCCCAGTGATGAAGCTTTCTTT
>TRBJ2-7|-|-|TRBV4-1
CASSLTTGYYEQYF
TGCGCCAGCAGCCTAACAACAGGGTACTACGAGCAGTACTTC
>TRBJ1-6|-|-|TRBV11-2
CASSLAGRPLLHF
TGTGCCAGCAGCTTAGCAGGCCGTCCCCTGCTCCACTTT
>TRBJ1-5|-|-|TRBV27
CASSYHRELNQPQHF
TGTGCCAGCAGTTACCACAGGGAACTCAATCAGCCCCAGCATTTT
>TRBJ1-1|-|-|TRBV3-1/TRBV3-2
CASSPQKNTEAFF
TGTGCCAGCAGCCCTCAGAAGAACACTGAAGCTTTCTTT
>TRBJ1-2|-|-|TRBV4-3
CASSLEGTPLYGYTF
TGCGCCAGCAGCCTTGAAGGGACACCACTCTATGGCTACACCTTC
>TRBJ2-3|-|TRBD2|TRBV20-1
CSASTHSGGDTDTQYF
TGCAGTGCTAGTACGCATTCCGGGGGGGACACAGATACGCAGTATTTT
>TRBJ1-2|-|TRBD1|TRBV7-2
CASSPRDRVRYGYTF
TGTGCCAGCAGCCCGCGGGACAGGGTTAGGTATGGCTACACCTTC
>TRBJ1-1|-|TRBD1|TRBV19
CASSVDRGNTEAFF
TGTGCCAGTAGTGTCGACAGGGGGAACACTGAAGCTTTCTTT
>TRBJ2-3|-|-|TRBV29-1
CSVWTVTGTDTQYF
TGCAGCGTTTGGACAGTCACGGGCACAGATACGCAGTATTTT
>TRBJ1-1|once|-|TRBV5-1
CASSRPPEGNTEAFF
TGCGCCAGCAGCCGCCCCCCGGAGGGGAACACTGAAGCTTTCTTT
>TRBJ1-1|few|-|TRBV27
CASSSNRAYLNTEAFF
TGTGCCAGCAGTTCAAACAGGGCTTACTTGAACACTGAAGCTTTCTTT
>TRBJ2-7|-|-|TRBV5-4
CASSDQYRDYEQYF
TGTGCCAGCAGCGACCAATACCGGGACTACGAGCAGTACTTC
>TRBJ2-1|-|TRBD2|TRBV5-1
CASTLLGGGGGYNEQFF
TGCGCCAGCACCCTCCTAGGAGGCGGGGGAGGCTACAATGAGCAGTTCTTC
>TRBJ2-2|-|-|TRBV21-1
CASSKVGGGLPITPGELFF
TGTGCCAGCAGCAAAGTGGGGGGGGGCCTCCCCATCACTCCCGGGGAGCTGTTTTTT
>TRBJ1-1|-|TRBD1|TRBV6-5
CASSSWTGATEAFF
TGTGCCAGCAGCTCTTGGACAGGGGCGACTGAAGCTTTCTTT
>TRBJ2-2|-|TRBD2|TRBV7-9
CASSPMWEGTGELFF
TGTGCCAGCAGCCCCATGTGGGAGGGCACCGGGGAGCTGTTTTTT
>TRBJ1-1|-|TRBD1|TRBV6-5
CASSWDRTEAFF
TGTGCCAGCAGTTGGGACAGGACTGAAGCTTTCTTT
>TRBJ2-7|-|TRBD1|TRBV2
CASLSGTGASYEQYF
TGTGCCAGCCTTTCCGGGACAGGGGCTTCCTACGAGCAGTACTTC
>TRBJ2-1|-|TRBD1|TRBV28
CASRQTGGRGEQFF
TGTGCCAGCAGACAGACAGGGGGCCGGGGTGAGCAGTTCTTC
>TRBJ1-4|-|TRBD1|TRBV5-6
CASSWTGLAEKLFF
TGTGCCAGCAGCTGGACAGGGTTGGCCGAAAAACTGTTTTTT
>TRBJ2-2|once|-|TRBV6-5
CASRSVGELFF
TGTGCCAGCCGGTCGGTCGGGGAGCTGTTTTTT
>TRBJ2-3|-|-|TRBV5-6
CASSHRRRPSTDTQYF
TGTGCCAGCAGCCACAGAAGGAGGCCTAGCACAGATACGCAGTATTTT